The clone carrying this TCR beta chain was counted a few times. Patients at the Seattle site were enrolled during active infection and followed longitudinally. This entry comes from a study of blood T cell repertoires in COVID-19. Across the whole study: The study drew acute and convalescent COVID-19 samples from the United States, Italy and Spain. From T cells, B-cell-depleted T cells, or PBMCs came the material, which was cDNA or gDNA.

The CDR3 is 15 residues long. Trimming took 4 bases from V and 6 from J; bases not matched to a gene: 9. Germline V gives CDR1 SGDLS, CDR2 YYNGEE. Per the original methods: Researchers report that nucleated cell counts were estimated from reference gene primer amplification. Using immunoSEQ multiplex PCR, the repertoire was profiled, and TCRdb retains in-frame clones only, with some absent. Clone size and V and J calls were adopted from that table, with D and trimming inferred from the DNA. The table records about 140,000 clones, roughly 84% of them present only once. The receptor was derived from a man in his thirties or forties with COVID-19, enrolled during active disease. Sequencing was carried out using peripheral blood. The rearrangement uses TRBV9 and TRBJ2-1, with 8 bases that match TRBD1. The CDR3 DNA follows: TGTGCCAGCAGCACCCCGACAGGGGACCTCAATGAGCAGTTCTTC. Amino acid sequence: CASSTPTGDLNEQFF.